The entry below gives a single TCR beta chain sequence along with its context. What it binds is not known. Amplification used 60 Vbeta primers and 13 Jbeta primers. Produced via immunoSEQ multiplex PCR; TCRdb's table is partial and in-frame only. Among some 150,000 clones listed, around three fifths were seen once. The sample comes from a study of cytomegalovirus exposure and HLA in healthy donors. Study-level points and caveats: Previously analyzed data showed that most TCR beta V segments were productive at a frequency of about 87% or about 30%. Relative to the approximately 700-donor mean, N-insertions were reportedly fewer in an Asian-associated ancestry cluster in a later analysis. In a later analysis, HLA-C alleles had the fewest associated TCRs, DRB1 alleles the most.

This CDR3 has 15 amino acids. CDR1 and CDR2 (germline): SGHDT, YYEEEE. J gave up 5 bases and V 3 bases, and 3 bases lay outside the gene matches. The clonotype was recovered from a woman aged 25-40 years in good health and CMV-seropositive. The chain has TRBV5-6 and TRBJ2-2; TRBD2 agrees at 11 bases. The sample consisted of PBMCs. The CDR3 DNA sequence: TGTGCCAGCAGCTCGGGGACTAGCGGTACCGGGGAGCTGTTTTTT. Translation: CASSSGTSGTGELFF.